The 32 T cell receptor beta chains in this list originate from one sample, sequenced in a study of blood T cell repertoires in COVID-19. The table came from immunoSEQ multiplex PCR; TCRdb's copy has only in-frame clones and leaves some out. The repertoire consists of about 110,000 clones, with approximately 88% occurring once and the leading ten covering roughly 8.1%. Sequenced material: peripheral blood. The receptors come from a woman between 35 and 50 years old with acute or convalescent COVID-19.

This sequence joins TRBV29-1 and TRBJ1-2; 9 positions agree with TRBD1. The CDR3 has 12 residues. Germline loops: CDR1 SQVTM, CDR2 ANQGSEA. V gave up 7 bases and J gave up 4 bases; unmatched junction bases: 4. The DNA of the CDR3 is TGCAGCGCTGGACAGGGGATCTATGGCTACACCTTC. Its protein is CSAGQGIYGYTF.

The J gene is TRBJ1-1, the V gene TRBV10-3; D is perhaps TRBD1 (5 bases). V gave up 8 bases and J gave up 1 base, with 17 bases separating them. The CDR3 is made up of 15 amino acids. Germline lookup yields CDR1 ENHRY and CDR2 SYGVKD. CDR3 in amino acids: CAIPGWVRENTEAFF. The DNA of the CDR3 is TGTGCCATCCCGGGTTGGGTCAGGGAGAACACTGAAGCTTTCTTT.

V and J are TRBV7-9 and TRBJ1-2; 7 nucleotides match TRBD1. Germline V gene lookup returns CDR1 SEHNR and CDR2 FQNEAQ (reference sequence). CDR3 length: 15 amino acids. The V gene end was trimmed by 5 bases and the J gene end by 4 bases; junction bases not matched to a gene: 10. CDR3 residues: CASSVGQLHLYGYTF. The CDR3 nucleotides read TGTGCCAGCAGCGTGGGACAGCTCCACCTCTATGGCTACACCTTC.

This chain links TRBV4-1 with TRBJ1-1, with TRBD1 matching over 11 bases. Germline V CDR1 and CDR2: MGHRA, YSYEKL. V lost 5 bases, J lost 6 bases, and 2 bases stayed unmatched. The CDR3 spans 13 residues. The CDR3 region has the DNA TGCGCCAGCAGCAGGACAGGGGGCTCTGAAGCTTTCTTT. Its protein is CASSRTGGSEAFF.

The chain joins TRBV5-4 to TRBJ1-2; 11 nucleotides agree with TRBD1. The CDR3 extends over 15 amino acids. Trimming removed 3 bases from V and 2 bases from J; junction bases left unmatched: 3. From germline, CDR1 is SGHNT and CDR2 YYREEE (reference sequence). CDR3 sequence: CASSSGTGGNYGYTF. The CDR3 DNA follows: TGTGCCAGCAGCTCGGGGACAGGGGGGAACTATGGCTACACCTTC.

The chain couples TRBV19 to TRBJ2-1; the match to TRBD2 covers 8 bases. This CDR3 comprises 14 residues. The junction had 1 base not matched to a gene; V was cut back by 4 bases and J by 2 bases. Per germline, CDR1 LNHDA and CDR2 SQIVND (reference sequence). The CDR3 reads CASSNGGAYNEQFF. As DNA, the CDR3 is TGTGCCAGTAGTAACGGGGGGGCCTACAATGAGCAGTTCTTC. Together with reference TRBV19 and TRBJ2-1, the CDR3 gives the full variable domain: DGGITQSPKYLFRKEGQNVTLSCEQNLNHDAMYWYRQDPGQGLRLIYYSQIVNDFQKGDIAEGYSVSREKKESFPLTVTSAQKNPTAFYLCASSNGGAYNEQFFGPGTRLTVL.

V usage is TRBV5-3 and J usage is TRBJ1-2; unclear D gene. TRBV5-3 is recorded as an ORF, its role being uncertain. The CDR3 runs to 16 residues. V was trimmed by 4 bases and J by 4 bases, leaving 20 bases between them. In DNA form, the CDR3 reads TGTGCCAGAAGCCGTGGTCCGCTCTATTACCTCTATGGCTACACCTTC. This gives the protein CARSRGPLYYLYGYTF.

The rearrangement joins TRBV2 to TRBJ1-1, with D perhaps TRBD1 (6 bases). CDR3 size: 13 residues. Trimming removed 6 bases at V and 2 bases at J, with 10 bases between. Germline CDR1 and CDR2: SNHLY and FYNNEI. The CDR3 DNA reads TGTGCCAGCAGCCTCAGGGGTAACACTGAAGCTTTCTTT. Protein: CASSLRGNTEAFF.

The genes are TRBV7-3 and TRBJ2-7; perhaps TRBD2 as D (6 bases). Germline CDR1 and CDR2: SGHTA and FQGTGA. Trimming left V 5 bases short and J 5 bases short, with 19 bases between. CDR3 length: 15 amino acids. The CDR3 region has the DNA TGTGCCAGCAGCGCGACTAGTGCAACTCCCAACGAGCAGTACTTC. Translation: CASSATSATPNEQYF.

The genes are TRBV15 and TRBJ2-6, with 7 nucleotides matching TRBD1. Germline CDR1 and CDR2: LNHNV and YYDKDF (reference sequence). CDR3 length: 17 amino acids. V was pared by 2 bases and J by 3 bases, with 7 bases of the junction left unmatched. CDR3 loop: CATSRKTGSGGANVLTF. CDR3 coding DNA: TGTGCCACCAGCAGAAAGACAGGGTCCGGTGGGGCCAACGTCCTGACTTTC.

Comments on this clone: At one of its ends the junction is not consistent with the germline gene, which may arise from a read error. The V and J genes are TRBV9 and TRBJ2-7; 8 bases are a match to TRBD2. The CDR3 runs to 16 residues. Germline CDR1 and CDR2: SGDLS and YYNGEE. For the CDR3, the DNA is TGTGCCAGCAGCGTAGAAGAGCGGGGGAGCTCCAACGAGCAGTACTTC. This gives the protein CASSVEERGSSNEQYF.

The chain links TRBV10-1 to TRBJ2-3, with 9 bases matching TRBD1. Unmatched junction bases numbered 7, after V lost 5 bases and J lost 1 base. The length of the CDR3 is 16 residues. Germline values: CDR1 WNHNN, CDR2 SYGVQD (reference sequence). The CDR3 sequence: CASSKPGQGGTDTQYF. CDR3 in DNA: TGCGCCAGCAGTAAACCGGGACAGGGAGGCACAGATACGCAGTATTTT.

J is TRBJ2-5 and V is TRBV6-1; weak D call: TRBD2 (5 bases). The CDR3 has 16 amino acids. The V end was cut by 0 bases, the J end by 5 bases, with 16 bases between. Germline CDR1 MNHNS, CDR2 SASEGT. The CDR3 DNA follows: TGTGCCAGCAGTGAAGCCTGGTCCGGGGAAGGGGAGACCCAGTACTTC. Its translation is CASSEAWSGEGETQYF.

V and J are TRBV9 and TRBJ1-4; 8 nucleotides agree with TRBD1. The germline V gene encodes CDR1 SGDLS and CDR2 YYNGEE. The CDR3 loop spans 15 amino acids. The ends lost 0 bases at V and 2 bases at J; junction bases unmatched: 0. The CDR3 protein is CASSVGQGTNEKLFF. CDR3 nucleotide sequence: TGTGCCAGCAGCGTAGGACAGGGGACTAATGAAAAACTGTTTTTT.

This chain links TRBV3-1 (or the pseudogene TRBV3-2) with TRBJ1-4; no reliable D call. Germline V CDR1 and CDR2: LGHDT, YNNKEL (reference sequence). The germline V and J ends were trimmed by 1 base and 0 bases, with 9 bases remaining between them. CDR3 length equals 16 residues. The CDR3 coding sequence is TGTGCCAGCAGCCAAGTGGCTTCCACAACTAATGAAAAACTGTTTTTT. It specifies CASSQVASTTNEKLFF.

J is TRBJ1-5 and V is TRBV5-5; a weak D match, TRBD1 (5 bases). The germline gives CDR1 SGHKS, CDR2 YYEKEE (reference sequence). V was cut by 3 bases and J by 8 bases, with 15 bases left in between. CDR3 length equals 14 residues. For the CDR3, the DNA is TGTGCCAGCAGCTCCCAACCTGGGGGGAAGCCCCAGCATTTT. Protein sequence: CASSSQPGGKPQHF.

The rearrangement links TRBV7-9 to TRBJ1-3; D is perhaps TRBD1 (6 bases). The germline gives CDR1 SEHNR, CDR2 FQNEAQ (reference sequence). The V gene lost 5 bases and the J gene lost 4 bases, with 12 bases spanning the gap. The CDR3 is 14 amino acids. The CDR3 nucleotides read TGTGCCAGCAGCCCAGGGGCAGCGGGAAACACCATATATTTT. Translation gives CASSPGAAGNTIYF.

The chain joins TRBV7-2 to TRBJ2-3; 8 positions agree with TRBD2. This CDR3 is 16 amino acids long. Germline trimming cut 2 bases from V and 0 bases from J; bases unmatched to any gene: 4. Germline assignment: CDR1 SGHTA and CDR2 FQGNSA. The CDR3 region has the DNA TGTGCCAGCAGCTTATCGGGAGGGCTCAGCACAGATACGCAGTATTTT. It codes for CASSLSGGLSTDTQYF.

This sequence joins TRBV27 and TRBJ1-1, with D tentatively TRBD1 (5 bases). V lost 3 bases, J lost 3 bases, and 14 bases lay in between. This CDR3 is 15 amino acids long. Germline CDR1 MNHEY, CDR2 SMNVEV (reference sequence). The CDR3: CASSFYGARDTEAFF. The CDR3 DNA sequence: TGTGCCAGCAGTTTTTATGGGGCAAGGGACACTGAAGCTTTCTTT.

J is TRBJ1-4 and V is TRBV27; D might be TRBD1 (6 bases). The germline gives CDR1 MNHEY, CDR2 SMNVEV (reference sequence). This CDR3 spans 14 amino acids. V lost 6 bases and J lost 5, with 13 bases in between. CDR3 DNA: TGTGCCAGCAGACGTGGACAGTTGAATGAAAAACTGTTTTTT. Amino acid sequence: CASRRGQLNEKLFF.

This clone was picked up one time. V is TRBV11-2 and J is TRBJ2-7; D possibly corresponds to TRBD2 (5 bases). This CDR3 comprises 15 residues. Germline V lookup: CDR1 SGHAT, CDR2 FQNNGV. V shed 5 bases and J shed 2 bases, with 16 bases lying between them. The CDR3 here is CASSTSAVATYEQYF. The DNA of the CDR3 is TGTGCCAGCAGCACTAGTGCCGTGGCGACCTACGAGCAGTACTTC.

This chain links TRBV19 with TRBJ2-3, with TRBD1 as a possible D gene (5 bases). With 5 bases removed from V and 6 bases from J, the gap between germline ends came to 15 bases. The germline V gene has CDR1 LNHDA and CDR2 SQIVND (reference sequence). This CDR3 has 14 residues. CDR3 DNA: TGTGCCAGTAGTCCAGGGTACACCCGGGATACGCAGTATTTT. Encoded protein: CASSPGYTRDTQYF.

This rearrangement joins TRBV2 to TRBJ1-4; D ambiguous. V dropped 6 bases and J dropped 6 bases, with 5 bases sitting between them. The germline gives CDR1 SNHLY, CDR2 FYNNEI. The length of the CDR3 is 11 residues. CDR3 sequence (DNA): TGTGCCAGCAGCCCTCATGAAAAACTGTTTTTT. Residues: CASSPHEKLFF. The variable domain in full, with the rest retrieved from reference TRBV2 and TRBJ1-4, is EPEVTQTPSHQVTQMGQEVILRCVPISNHLYFYWYRQILGQKVEFLVSFYNNEISEKSEIFDDQFSVERPDGSNFTLKIRSTKLEDSAMYFCASSPHEKLFFGSGTQLSVL.

The chain is built from TRBV3-1 (or the pseudogene TRBV3-2) and TRBJ2-1; TRBD2 aligns across 14 bases. This CDR3 has 18 amino acids. Trimming cost V 4 bases and J 4 bases; bases outside gene matches: 9. CDR1 is LGHDT and CDR2 is YNNKEL in the germline V gene (reference sequence). CDR3: CASSPHRLAGGPYNEQFF. CDR3 coding DNA: TGTGCCAGCAGCCCTCATAGACTAGCGGGGGGGCCTTACAATGAGCAGTTCTTC.

This rearrangement joins TRBV5-8 to TRBJ2-7, with 8 bases lining up with TRBD2. The ends lost 4 bases at V and 5 bases at J; junction bases unmatched: 11. The germline V gene has CDR1 SGHTS and CDR2 YDEGEE. This CDR3 has 15 residues. As DNA, the CDR3 is TGTGCCAGCAGCCCCTCGGGGGGGTTCGAGAACGAGCAGTACTTC. Encoded protein: CASSPSGGFENEQYF.

This clone was recorded a few times. The V call is TRBV21-1, the J call TRBJ1-3; no check of the table's D call, TRBD1, against the DNA was made. TRBV21-1 is termed a pseudogene. The CDR3 totals 21 residues. The CDR3 nucleotides are TGTGCCAGCAGCAATAAAGACAGGGGGCAAGACACTATCCGGGCTGGAAACACCATATATTTT. Translated: CASSNKDRGQDTIRAGNTIYF.

J is TRBJ1-2 and V is TRBV6-5; unclear D gene. CDR3 length equals 16 residues. Germline V gene data show CDR1 as MNHEY and CDR2 as SVGAGI. V was shortened by 0 bases and J by 4 bases, with 15 bases between the two germline ends. CDR3 in DNA: TGTGCCAGCAGTTACTCGAGGCTCCCTAGGCTCTATGGCTACACCTTC. This sequence encodes CASSYSRLPRLYGYTF.

CDR3 sequence reads: CASSEQGGNTGELFF. CDR3 in DNA: TGTGCCAGCAGTGAACAGGGAGGGAACACCGGGGAGCTGTTTTTT. This chain joins TRBV6-1 and TRBJ2-2; maybe TRBD2 (6 bases). V lost 2 bases to trimming and J lost 1 base, with 8 bases between them. Germline CDR1 and CDR2: MNHNS and SASEGT. This CDR3 spans 15 amino acids.

This clone was counted between two and nine times. The chain recombines TRBV2 with TRBJ1-4; D is uncertain. V was cut by 4 bases and J by 6 bases, with 3 bases left in between. The CDR3 extends over 11 amino acids. Germline V gene sequence: CDR1 SNHLY, CDR2 FYNNEI. Written as DNA, the CDR3 is TGTGCCAGCAGTGCAGATGAAAAACTGTTTTTT. Amino acids: CASSADEKLFF.

The chain joins TRBV7-2 to TRBJ1-1; D is unclear. The CDR3 consists of 14 residues. Germline CDR1 reads SGHTA; CDR2 reads FQGNSA. The V gene lost 5 bases and the J gene lost 0 bases, with 10 bases spanning the gap. CDR3 region: CASSGTTLNTEAFF. In nucleotides, the CDR3 is TGTGCCAGCAGCGGAACGACATTGAACACTGAAGCTTTCTTT. Full variable domain (missing parts from reference TRBV7-2 and TRBJ1-1): GAGVSQSPSNKVTEKGKDVELRCDPISGHTALYWYRQSLGQGLEFLIYFQGNSAPDKSGLPSDRFSAERTGGSVSTLTIQRTQQEDSAVYLCASSGTTLNTEAFFGQGTRLTVV.

The rearrangement joins TRBV9 to TRBJ1-4; D is possibly TRBD1 (5 bases). V lost 3 bases to trimming and J lost 6 bases, with 12 bases between them. The CDR3 covers 14 residues. The germline V gene encodes CDR1 SGDLS and CDR2 YYNGEE. The CDR3 DNA reads as TGTGCCAGCAGCGCGTCAGGGTCTCATGAAAAACTGTTTTTT. Its protein product is CASSASGSHEKLFF.

The V and J genes are TRBV11-2 and TRBJ2-1; D gene unclear. The CDR3 covers 11 residues. Germline V gene data show CDR1 as SGHAT and CDR2 as FQNNGV. With 5 bases removed from V and 3 bases from J, the gap between germline ends came to 2 bases. The CDR3 protein is CASSRYNEQFF. DNA of the CDR3: TGTGCCAGCAGCCGCTACAATGAGCAGTTCTTC.